This TCR beta chain originates from a study of blood T cell repertoires in COVID-19. In the original workflow: Estimation of nucleated cell counts relied on the amplification of reference gene primers. The assay was immunoSEQ multiplex PCR, and TCRdb's table has in-frame clones only and misses some. The V and J calls and clone size were taken over from that table, and D and trimming were inferred from the DNA. In the table there are around 260,000 clones, approximately 91% of which are singletons. This clone was seen more than once but under ten times. With 0 bases removed from V and 8 bases from J, the gap between germline ends came to 16 bases. The CDR3 covers 14 residues. Looked up from germline, CDR1 is SQVTM and CDR2 is ANQGSEA.

The chain employs TRBV29-1 and TRBJ1-2; D perhaps matches TRBD1 (5 bases). This TCR was sampled from a person under 35 with COVID-19, enrolled during active disease. Sequenced: peripheral blood. For the CDR3, the DNA is TGCAGCGTTGAAGAGGTGTACAGGCCTCCGGGCTACACCTTC. It translates to CSVEEVYRPPGYTF.